This record looks at one T cell receptor (beta chain) sequence and its context. With random hexamers, roughly 0.45 to 1 ug RNA was reverse transcribed. Amplification of TCR beta CDR3 used immunoSEQ multiplex PCR across 54 Vbeta and 13 Jbeta. A single record per CDR3 protein comes from TCRdb applying MiXCR to the immunoSEQ multiplex PCR reads. The table lists 150,000 to 200,000 distinct CDR3 sequences, over 85% of them singletons. This sample was included in a study of CD8 T cells in Susac syndrome. Blood CD8+ and CD4+ T cells underwent high-throughput TCR beta sequencing. As controls, healthy donors matched for age and sex were used. Negative isolation was used for CD8+ and CD4+ T cells and FACS enrichment for TEMRA cells. Germline assignment: CDR1 ENHRY and CDR2 SYGVKD. This CDR3 region has 16 residues. V dropped 5 bases and J dropped 8; count of bases not matched to a gene: 15.

The chain is built from TRBV10-3 and TRBJ1-2; 9 positions match TRBD1. This receptor was taken from a human donor in good health. Sequenced sample: CD4+ T cells from PBMCs. The CDR3 bases are TGTGCCATCAGTTCGGACCCGGGACAGGGCTTCGAAGGCTACACCTTC. Protein sequence: CAISSDPGQGFEGYTF.